The rows below give T cell receptor beta chains drawn from one sample of a study of regulatory T cells in long-lasting Graves disease. A single record per CDR3 protein comes from TCRdb applying MiXCR to the multiplex PCR reads. The table includes hundreds of thousands of distinct CDR3 sequences, 13% detected once. In addition, the sample was reused for a study of T cells in Graves' hyperthyroidism and ophthalmopathy.

Sequenced here: peripheral blood mononuclear cells (PBMCs), sampled at new diagnosis, from a patient treated with antithyroid drugs. Receptors were obtained from a man aged 25 to 40 with Graves disease. Each CDR3 is given with its conserved first and last residue.

TRBV6-5	CASSYKGSEGYENTIYF
TRBV5-1	CASSLTLAGVYEQYF
TRBV6-2/TRBV6-3	CASSYLGQFATQYF
TRBV4-1	CASSQETRNQPQHF
TRBV7-2	CASSLQRGTDTQYF
TRBV10-3	CAIRGGQYYEQYF
TRBV11-2	CASSPRGGSIEAFF
TRBV5-6	CASSLETYEQYF
TRBV11-2	CASRTSGTNTGELFF
TRBV6-1	CASSYSRVETQYF
TRBV12-3/TRBV12-4	CASSTSTGTYEQYF
TRBV20-1	CSAQREVNTEAFF
TRBV6-1	CASRRDRGAGANVLTF
TRBV6-1	CASTPGQGGYGYTF
TRBV11-2	CASSLGGAGRSYEQYF
TRBV13	CASSLGTGTQETQYF
TRBV24-1	CATSVGRLEDEQFF
TRBV5-6	CASSRWPDSLTGELFF
TRBV7-9	CASSLGWGRGTGPYEQYF
TRBV3-1	CASRPSGIVTGELFF
TRBV25-1	CASSDFTGTGNTIYF
TRBV24-1	CATSDLKRGTVAYEQYF
TRBV29-1	CSVVVRNLPWGEQFF
TRBV24-1	CATSDFRSEAFF
TRBV12-3/TRBV12-4	CASSPQGIPGYEQYF
TRBV29-1	CSAAAGERDTQYF
TRBV2	CASSEIGLASSYNEQFF
TRBV10-1	CASSEGRGSQFF
TRBV20-1	CSARDPGSYNEQFF
TRBV5-4	CASSTEQGALSEAFF
TRBV25-1	CASSEDRVSRYTEAFF
TRBV28	CASSLRDRVLYEQYF
TRBV20-1	CSASPGDTQYF
TRBV7-2	CASSLTLAQSSYNEQFF
TRBV2	CASSTGYEQYF
TRBV7-9	CASSRGRGALSPNTEAFF
TRBV25-1	CASSDSGFYEQYF
TRBV7-7	CASSRSEGRTGQADTQYF
TRBV20-1	CSARLTNEQFF
TRBV5-1	CASREGQAYNQPQHF